This TCR beta chain is drawn from a study of Graves' ophthalmopathy and Graves' hyperthyroidism. Study-wide results and caveats: The model flagged ophthalmopathy progression at roughly 71% sensitivity and less than 75% specificity.

Beta-chain TCR CDR3 regions were amplified from RNA transcripts. The library came from an HTBI-primed first-round RT-PCR and a second-round multiplex PCR. TCRdb reanalysed the multiplex PCR reads using MiXCR and keeps one entry per CDR3 protein. Of 150,000 to 200,000 distinct CDR3 sequences listed, around 39% were seen once; the top ten hold around 9.3%. In this cohort, patients with other autoimmune diseases, uncontrolled infections, pregnancy or lactation were excluded. Clinicians diagnosed using symptoms, serum thyroxine, TRAb, thyroid ultrasound and orbital computed tomography. Fresh peripheral blood (about 10 ml) yielded the PBMCs. As regards this clonotype: Its matching antigen is unknown.

The sequenced material came from peripheral blood. The sequence was collected from a man aged 30 to 39 with Graves' ophthalmopathy.

This CDR3 is CASRLRGGNTIYF. CDR3 DNA: TGTGCCAGCAGGCTAAGGGGTGGAAACACCATATATTTT. This sequence joins TRBV6-4 and TRBJ1-3, with D perhaps TRBD1 (5 bases). The V gene's germline CDR1 is MRHNA and CDR2 SNTAGT. The CDR3 contains 13 residues. V lost 6 bases, J lost 3 bases, and 9 bases lay in between.